The sequence of this T cell receptor beta chain was determined in a study of shared clonotypes between healthy human individuals. On this clone: Its antigen is not known. Other DNA variants within this sample encode the same CDR3.

Assay used: immunoSEQ multiplex PCR; TCRdb lists only in-frame clones, some missing. The table includes hundreds of thousands of clones, about 70% detected once. The study's findings and limits: At large depth, rarefaction still showed sorted-subset sequencing to be incomplete. Researchers found naive subsets generally carried larger estimated richness than memory subsets.

In germline, CDR1 is SEHNR, CDR2 FQNEAQ (reference sequence). V dropped 3 bases and J dropped 1 base, with 6 bases sitting between them. This CDR3 is 13 amino acids long. V and J are TRBV7-9 and TRBJ1-1, with D maybe TRBD1 (5 bases). The source material was memory CD4+ T cells sorted from blood. Subset meaning: CD45RA-negative fraction. The receptor was derived from a man aged 30-40 years in good health. The CDR3 sequence is CASSFQGNTEAFF. CDR3 bases: TGTGCCAGCAGCTTCCAGGGGAACACTGAAGCTTTCTTT.